This TCR beta chain is from a study of blood T cells in healthy people across ages. The germline V gene has CDR1 LNHNV and CDR2 YYDKDF (reference sequence). The CDR3 is 15 amino acids. Trimming took 4 bases from V and 8 from J; bases not matched to a gene: 10. With a J-beta primer mix and a sample-barcoded 5' primer, a second PCR ran about 7 to 11 cycles. Using its own MiXCR run on the 5' RACE reads, TCRdb lists one record per CDR3 protein. Here the sample spans roughly 1,300,000 distinct CDR3 sequences, roughly 59% being singletons. This clonotype has more than one count but fewer than ten. V and J are TRBV15 and TRBJ2-1, with 8 bases lining up with TRBD2. The TCR sequence derives from a young man in good health. Sample: blood. CDR3 sequence reads: CATSTRLAPNYEQFF. The CDR3 nucleotides read TGTGCCACCAGCACCAGACTAGCGCCCAACTATGAGCAGTTCTTC.